The sequence of this T cell receptor (beta chain) was determined in a study of identical twins. Each CDR3 protein is one row after TCRdb ran MiXCR on the 5' RACE reads. The table shows approximately 700,000 distinct CDR3 sequences, with 18% occurring only once. The CDR3 loop spans 15 amino acids. V gave up 4 bases and J gave up 0 bases, with 13 bases separating them. Germline V gives CDR1 SGHKS, CDR2 YYEKEE (reference sequence). Study results and caveats: The abundant beta clonotypes from cord blood had fewer insertions, and memory repertoires had none of this.

This clonotype has a handful of counts. Its antigen is currently unknown. The same data also contributed to another study, on T cells expressing NK-cell markers. That work contributes: Seropositivity for HCMV was found in most of the eight sequenced donors, with one seronegative. Questions lingered over whether expanded NKG2C+ T cell clones were HCMV-specific.

The origin of this receptor is a woman between 18 and 29 years old in good health. The sample taken for sequencing was PBMCs. The chain carries TRBV5-5 and TRBJ1-1; possibly TRBD1 for D (6 bases). The CDR3 coding sequence is TGTGCCAGCAGCGTGGACAGAAACATGAACACTGAAGCTTTCTTT. Translating gives CASSVDRNMNTEAFF. Full variable domain (outside the CDR3, taken from reference TRBV5-5 and TRBJ1-1): DAGVTQSPTHLIKTRGQQVTLRCSPISGHKSVSWYQQVLGQGPQFIFQYYEKEERGRGNFPDRFSARQFPNYSSELNVNALLLGDSALYLCASSVDRNMNTEAFFGQGTRLTVV.